The source of this T cell receptor beta chain is a study of cytomegalovirus exposure and HLA in healthy donors. Study-wide points: High specificity and sensitivity for cytomegalovirus status were reported for the classifier.

The junction had 14 bases not matched to a gene; V was cut back by 4 bases and J by 10 bases. Germline loops: CDR1 SGDLS, CDR2 YYNGEE. The CDR3 runs 16 residues. To note about this clone: The antigen is unknown.

Primers: 60 Vbeta forward and 13 Jbeta reverse. Some clones are missing from TCRdb's copy, which holds only in-frame ones; the method was immunoSEQ multiplex PCR. The sample has about 110,000 clones; approximately 60% are singletons. Sequencing was performed on PBMCs. The V and J genes are TRBV9 and TRBJ1-6, with TRBD1 matching 7 bases. This sequence originates from a woman under 40 in good health and CMV-seronegative. Written as DNA, the CDR3 is TGTGCCAGCAGCCCACGTCCCGGGACAGTTTTCTCACCCCTCCACTTT. It codes for CASSPRPGTVFSPLHF. The entire variable domain, with the rest obtained from reference TRBV9 and TRBJ1-6, is as follows: DSGVTQTPKHLITATGQRVTLRCSPRSGDLSVYWYQQSLDQGLQFLIQYYNGEERAKGNILERFSAQQFPDLHSELNLSSLELGDSALYFCASSPRPGTVFSPLHFGNGTRLTVT.